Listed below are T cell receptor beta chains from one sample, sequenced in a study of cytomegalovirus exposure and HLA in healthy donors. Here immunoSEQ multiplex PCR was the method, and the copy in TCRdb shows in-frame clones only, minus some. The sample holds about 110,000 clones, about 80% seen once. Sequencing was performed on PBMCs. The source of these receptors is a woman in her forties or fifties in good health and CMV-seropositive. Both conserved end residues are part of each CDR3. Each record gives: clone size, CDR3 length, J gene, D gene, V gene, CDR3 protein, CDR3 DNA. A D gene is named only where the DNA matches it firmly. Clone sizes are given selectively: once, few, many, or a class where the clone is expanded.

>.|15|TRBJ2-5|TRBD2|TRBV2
CASSELAGPQETQYF
TGTGCCAGCAGTGAACTAGCGGGGCCCCAAGAGACCCAGTACTTC
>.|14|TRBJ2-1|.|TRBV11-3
CASSASGVYNEQFF
TGTGCCAGCAGCGCCTCAGGCGTCTACAATGAGCAGTTCTTC
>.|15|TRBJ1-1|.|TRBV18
CASSLQASQGTEAFF
TGTGCCAGCTCCCTGCAGGCCTCCCAGGGGACTGAAGCTTTCTTT
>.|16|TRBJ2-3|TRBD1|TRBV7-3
CASSTGQGAGTDTQYF
TGTGCCAGCAGCACGGGACAGGGGGCCGGCACAGATACGCAGTATTTT
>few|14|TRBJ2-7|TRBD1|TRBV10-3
CATKGGQGAAEQYF
TGTGCCACCAAGGGGGGACAGGGGGCGGCCGAGCAGTACTTC
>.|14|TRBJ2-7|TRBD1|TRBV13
CASSTQDREDEQYF
TGTGCCAGCAGCACCCAGGACAGGGAGGACGAGCAGTACTTC
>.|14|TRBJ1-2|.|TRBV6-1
CASSADGDFYGYTF
TGTGCCAGCAGTGCCGACGGGGACTTCTATGGCTACACCTTC
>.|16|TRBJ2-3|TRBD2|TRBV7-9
CSSSISSGRYTDTQYF
TGTTCCAGCAGCATCTCTAGCGGGAGGTACACAGATACGCAGTATTTT
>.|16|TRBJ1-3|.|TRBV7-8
CASSLASGASGNTIYF
TGTGCCAGCAGCTTAGCGTCAGGGGCCTCTGGAAACACCATATATTTT
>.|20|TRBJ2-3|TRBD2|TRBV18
CASSPLVTSGRPVGTDTQYF
TGTGCCAGCTCACCACTTGTCACGAGCGGGAGGCCCGTCGGCACAGATACGCAGTATTTT
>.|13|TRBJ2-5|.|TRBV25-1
CASSVGGQETQYF
TGTGCCAGCAGTGTTGGGGGGCAAGAGACCCAGTACTTC
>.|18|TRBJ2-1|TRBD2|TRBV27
CARTLGTSGGGLYNEQFF
TGTGCCAGAACCCTCGGGACTAGCGGGGGAGGACTTTACAATGAGCAGTTCTTC
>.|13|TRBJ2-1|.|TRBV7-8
CASSLARAAGEFF
TGTGCCAGCAGCTTAGCGAGGGCAGCTGGGGAGTTCTTC
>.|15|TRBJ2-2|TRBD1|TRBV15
CATSRSGTGAGELFF
TGTGCCACCAGCAGATCCGGGACAGGGGCCGGGGAGCTGTTTTTT
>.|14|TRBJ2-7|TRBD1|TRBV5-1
CASSPGQGAYEQYF
TGCGCCAGCAGCCCAGGACAGGGGGCTTACGAGCAGTACTTC
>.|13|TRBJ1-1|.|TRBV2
CASSAQWNTEAFF
TGTGCCAGCAGTGCCCAGTGGAACACTGAAGCTTTCTTT
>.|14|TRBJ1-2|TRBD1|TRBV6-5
CASSEGTGGGGYTF
TGTGCCAGCAGTGAGGGGACAGGGGGCGGGGGCTACACCTTC
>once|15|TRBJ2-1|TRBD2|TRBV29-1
CSVVTGGAAYNEQFF
TGCAGCGTTGTAACCGGGGGGGCGGCCTACAATGAGCAGTTCTTC
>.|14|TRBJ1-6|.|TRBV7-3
CASSLEPQGSPLHF
TGTGCCAGCAGCTTAGAGCCCCAGGGTTCACCCCTCCACTTT
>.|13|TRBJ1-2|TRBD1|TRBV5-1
CASSLVQGAGYTF
TGCGCCAGCAGCTTGGTTCAGGGGGCCGGCTACACCTTC
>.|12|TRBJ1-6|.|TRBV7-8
CASSFGDSPLHF
TGTGCCAGCAGCTTCGGAGATTCACCCCTCCACTTT
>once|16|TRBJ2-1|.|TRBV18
CASSPSLTESYNEQFF
TGTGCCAGCTCACCCTCGTTAACAGAGTCCTACAATGAGCAGTTCTTC
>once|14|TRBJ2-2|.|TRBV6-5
CASSSSLATGELFF
TGTGCCAGCAGTTCCTCACTAGCAACCGGGGAGCTGTTTTTT
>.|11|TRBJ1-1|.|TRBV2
CASTPGGRAFF
TGTGCCAGCACCCCGGGGGGCAGGGCTTTCTTT
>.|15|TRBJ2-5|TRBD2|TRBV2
CASSGSGGPQETQYF
TGTGCCAGCAGTGGTAGCGGGGGGCCCCAAGAGACCCAGTACTTC
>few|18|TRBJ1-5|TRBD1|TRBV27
CASSLFFDRAEGNQPQHF
TGTGCCAGCAGTTTATTCTTCGACAGGGCGGAGGGCAATCAGCCCCAGCATTTT
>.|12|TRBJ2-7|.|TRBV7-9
CASSLNRPEQYF
TGTGCCAGCAGCTTAAACAGACCCGAGCAGTACTTC
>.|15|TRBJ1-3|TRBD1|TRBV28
CASRGTAYSGNTIYF
TGTGCCAGCAGGGGGACAGCTTATTCTGGAAACACCATATATTTT
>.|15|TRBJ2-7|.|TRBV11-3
CASSLIGQPTYEQYF
TGTGCCAGCAGCCTCATAGGACAGCCTACCTACGAGCAGTACTTC
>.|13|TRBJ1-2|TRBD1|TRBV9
CASSPTPGGGYTF
TGTGCCAGCAGCCCGACGCCAGGGGGGGGCTACACCTTC
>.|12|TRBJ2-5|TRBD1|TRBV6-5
CASSRRGETQYF
TGTGCCAGCAGTCGCAGGGGGGAGACCCAGTACTTC
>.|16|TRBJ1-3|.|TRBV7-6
CASSPSQEPSGNTIYF
TGTGCCAGCAGCCCCTCACAGGAGCCCTCTGGAAACACCATATATTTT
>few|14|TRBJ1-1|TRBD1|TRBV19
CASSIGQGHTEAFF
TGTGCCAGTAGTATAGGACAGGGCCACACTGAAGCTTTCTTT
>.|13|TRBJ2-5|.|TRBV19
CASSDTGKETQYF
TGTGCCAGTAGTGACACCGGTAAAGAGACCCAGTACTTC
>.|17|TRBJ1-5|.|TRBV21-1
CASSNGGQGHSNQPQHF
TGTGCCAGCAGCAACGGGGGACAGGGACATAGCAATCAGCCCCAGCATTTT
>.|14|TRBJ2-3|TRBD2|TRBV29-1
CSVGAGGSTDTQYF
TGCAGCGTTGGGGCGGGAGGGTCCACAGATACGCAGTATTTT
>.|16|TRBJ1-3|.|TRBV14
CASSQDLWSSGNTIYF
TGTGCCAGCAGCCAAGATTTATGGAGCTCTGGAAACACCATATATTTT
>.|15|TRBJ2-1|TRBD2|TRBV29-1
CSVEGSSGDYNEQFF
TGCAGCGTTGAAGGATCGAGCGGGGACTACAATGAGCAGTTCTTC
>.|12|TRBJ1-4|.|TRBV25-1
CASKGANEKLFF
TGTGCCAGCAAAGGGGCTAATGAAAAACTGTTTTTT
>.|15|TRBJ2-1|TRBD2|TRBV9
CASSVALAGDIEQFF
TGTGCCAGCAGCGTTGCTCTAGCGGGAGATATTGAGCAGTTCTTC
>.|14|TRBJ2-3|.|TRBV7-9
CSSALSRGADTQYF
TGTTCCAGCGCACTATCACGGGGTGCAGATACGCAGTATTTT
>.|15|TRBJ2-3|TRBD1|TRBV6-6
CASSTDRGKADTQYF
TGTGCCAGCAGCACGGACAGGGGGAAGGCGGATACGCAGTATTTT
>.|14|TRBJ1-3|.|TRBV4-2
CASSQYSSGNTIYF
TGTGCCAGCAGCCAATACAGCTCTGGAAACACCATATATTTT
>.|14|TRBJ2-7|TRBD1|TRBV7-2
CASTLTVDRGEQYF
TGTGCCAGCACCTTGACGGTTGACAGGGGAGAGCAGTACTTC